These T cell receptor beta chains were read from a single sample in a study of T cell repertoires in cytomegalovirus infection. A single record per CDR3 protein comes from TCRdb applying MiXCR to the reads. Of about 700,000 distinct CDR3 sequences listed, about 33% are singletons. No antigens are known for them. This specimen was cultured PBMCs, taken from culture after CMV antigen stimulation. All receptors come from a human donor in good health (CMV status not recorded). Some clones in this sample may be carry-over from other donors' samples. CDR3s include the opening cysteine and the closing phenylalanine or tryptophan. The order of the fields is V gene, D gene, CDR3 length, J gene, clone size, CDR3 protein, CDR3 DNA. The D gene is left open where the match is weak. Size is stated for part of the rows, as once, few or many counts, or as a class when the clone is expanded.

TRBV4-3	NA	12	TRBJ2-1	NA	CASSQEHNEQFF	TGCGCCAGCAGCCAAGAACACAATGAGCAGTTCTTC
TRBV7-9	NA	14	TRBJ1-1	once	CASSEGGVFTEAFF	TGTGCCAGCAGCGAGGGAGGGGTTTTCACTGAAGCTTTCTTT
TRBV7-6	TRBD2	17	TRBJ2-2	few	CASIPSGRALNTGELFF	TGTGCCAGCATCCCAAGCGGGAGAGCCTTGAACACCGGGGAGCTGTTTTTT
TRBV12-3/TRBV12-4	TRBD1	15	TRBJ2-7	NA	CASTQSTGAPREQYF	TGTGCCAGCACCCAGAGCACAGGGGCCCCTAGAGAGCAGTACTTC
TRBV2	NA	12	TRBJ1-1	NA	CASILEQTEAFF	TGTGCCAGCATTCTGGAACAGACTGAAGCTTTCTTT
TRBV20-1	NA	10	TRBJ2-1	NA	CSAYDNEQFF	TGCAGTGCCTATGACAATGAGCAGTTCTTC
TRBV12-3/TRBV12-4	NA	12	TRBJ2-7	few	CASSPRNYEQYF	TGTGCCAGCAGCCCGAGGAACTACGAGCAGTACTTC
TRBV10-3	NA	13	TRBJ1-1	NA	CAISASGDTEAFF	TGTGCCATCAGTGCATCCGGGGACACTGAAGCTTTCTTT
TRBV6-6	NA	16	TRBJ1-1	NA	CASSYSGTLGKAEAFF	TGTGCCAGCAGTTACTCGGGGACTTTAGGGAAGGCTGAAGCTTTCTTT
TRBV6-5	TRBD2	17	TRBJ2-3	NA	CASSYSGGGPNTDTQYF	TGTGCCAGCAGTTACTCGGGCGGGGGGCCTAACACAGATACGCAGTATTTT
TRBV7-2	NA	13	TRBJ2-1	many	CASSLRGYNEQFF	TGTGCCAGCAGCTTAAGGGGCTACAATGAGCAGTTCTTC
TRBV12-3/TRBV12-4	TRBD1	15	TRBJ1-2	NA	CASSLLTGVWYGYTF	TGTGCCAGCAGTTTATTAACAGGGGTATGGTATGGCTACACCTTC
TRBV7-6	NA	14	TRBJ2-3	few	CASSLANRADTQYF	TGTGCCAGCAGCTTAGCGAATCGGGCAGATACGCAGTATTTT
TRBV7-2	NA	15	TRBJ1-5	many	CASSLVGGKGEPQHF	TGTGCCAGCAGCTTAGTTGGGGGTAAGGGGGAGCCCCAGCATTTT
TRBV10-2	TRBD1	15	TRBJ1-2	NA	CASRVTGAANYGYTF	TGCGCCAGCAGGGTGACAGGGGCAGCTAACTATGGCTACACCTTC
TRBV3-1	NA	13	TRBJ1-1	NA	CASSHEGHSEAFF	TGTGCCAGCAGCCACGAAGGCCATTCTGAAGCTTTCTTT
TRBV4-2	NA	15	TRBJ2-3	few	CASSQDWVSTDTQYF	TGTGCCAGCAGCCAAGATTGGGTATCCACAGATACGCAGTATTTT
TRBV7-6	NA	15	TRBJ2-6	NA	CASSFRGSGANVLTF	TGTGCCAGCAGCTTTAGGGGCTCTGGGGCCAACGTCCTGACTTTC
TRBV7-9	NA	18	TRBJ2-3	NA	CASSAAWPQKPLTDTQYF	TGTGCCAGCAGCGCCGCGTGGCCCCAGAAACCACTCACAGATACGCAGTATTTT
TRBV7-6	NA	14	TRBJ1-1	few	CASSSPGHIQGAFF	TGTGCCAGCAGCTCACCTGGACATATTCAGGGAGCTTTCTTT
TRBV28	NA	16	TRBJ1-1	few	CARDFTYRLSNTEAFF	TGTGCCAGGGACTTCACCTACAGGTTAAGTAACACTGAAGCTTTCTTT
TRBV4-2	NA	15	TRBJ1-2	few	CASSQDRVAGVSYTF	TGTGCCAGCAGCCAAGATCGGGTGGCAGGGGTGAGCTACACCTTC
TRBV30	NA	12	TRBJ2-5	NA	CAWSWTLETQYF	TGTGCCTGGAGTTGGACCCTGGAGACCCAGTACTTC
TRBV25-1	TRBD1	13	TRBJ2-7	few	CASSLGQEYEQYF	TGTGCCAGCAGCCTGGGACAGGAGTACGAGCAGTACTTC